The 8 T cell receptor beta chains below come from one sample, sequenced in a study of T cell repertoires in ileal Crohn's disease. The assay was immunoSEQ multiplex PCR, and TCRdb's table has in-frame clones only and misses some. The sample holds 10,000 to 11,000 clones; around 90% are singletons and the top ten take 8% to 10%. The time point is: inflamed ileum from the surgical specimen. The sequencing sample was made of ileal tissue. All receptors come from an adult with Crohn's disease.

This chain joins TRBV5-6 and TRBJ2-5; D is unclear. The CDR3 has 14 amino acids. Looked up from germline, CDR1 is SGHDT and CDR2 is YYEEEE. The germline V and J ends were trimmed by 4 bases and 4 bases, with 14 bases remaining between them. The CDR3, as DNA: TGTGCCAGCAGCCCTCAAGACGGTATAGAGACCCAGTACTTC. Its protein product is CASSPQDGIETQYF. Full variable domain (remainder filled in from reference TRBV5-6 and TRBJ2-5): DAGVTQSPTHLIKTRGQQVTLRCSPKSGHDTVSWYQQALGQGPQFIFQYYEEEERQRGNFPDRFSGHQFPNYSSELNVNALLLGDSALYLCASSPQDGIETQYFGPGTRLLVL.

The chain recombines TRBV27 with TRBJ1-5, with D unclear. Looked up from germline, CDR1 is MNHEY and CDR2 is SMNVEV (reference sequence). Trimming shortened V by 11 bases and J by 5 bases, and 13 bases separated the two germline ends. This CDR3 has 12 residues. In DNA form, the CDR3 reads TGTGCCTGTGGGCGATCGGATCAGCCCCAGCATTTT. Translated, it gives CACGRSDQPQHF.

This sequence joins TRBV6-1 and TRBJ2-7; D call uncertain. The CDR3 is 10 amino acids. The V and J ends lost 2 bases and 8 bases respectively, with 4 bases between them. Germline V gene sequence: CDR1 MNHNS, CDR2 SASEGT. CDR3 in amino acids: CASSERQQYF. The DNA for the CDR3 is TGTGCCAGCAGTGAACGGCAGCAGTACTTC.

This clone showed up just once. The chain has TRBV15 and TRBJ2-5; 8 nucleotides line up with TRBD2. Germline-derived CDR1 and CDR2 are LNHNV and YYDKDF (reference sequence). The CDR3 consists of 16 residues. The J segment lost 5 bases and the V segment lost 0 bases, leaving 8 bases of the junction unmatched. The CDR3 coding sequence is TGTGCCACCAGCAGAGATCGAACTAGCGGCAGGGAGACCCAGTACTTC. Amino acid sequence: CATSRDRTSGRETQYF.

This chain uses TRBV9 with TRBJ2-7, with TRBD1 as a possible D gene (7 bases). The germline CDR1 and CDR2 sequences are SGDLS and YYNGEE. CDR3 length: 15 residues. Trimming stripped 0 bases from V and 2 bases from J, with 12 bases between. CDR3 protein: CASSVAAGQPYEQYF. The CDR3, as DNA: TGTGCCAGCAGCGTAGCGGCGGGACAGCCCTACGAGCAGTACTTC.

The chain employs TRBV11-2 and TRBJ2-2; 7 bases agree with TRBD2. Germline CDR1 reads SGHAT; CDR2 reads FQNNGV. V gave up 4 bases and J gave up 7 bases; unmatched junction bases: 12. The CDR3 loop spans 16 amino acids. The CDR3 is CASSSLLSGAGGELFF. In DNA, the CDR3 is TGTGCCAGCAGCTCCCTGCTGAGCGGGGCTGGCGGGGAGCTGTTTTTT.

V usage is TRBV15 and J usage is TRBJ1-2; D gene uncertain. Germline lookup yields CDR1 LNHNV and CDR2 YYDKDF (reference sequence). The CDR3 spans 13 residues. V lost 8 bases, J lost 5 bases, and 15 bases lay in between. The CDR3 DNA sequence: TGTGCCACCGGCTCCGATTTCTTTTATGGCTACACCTTC. It yields the protein CATGSDFFYGYTF.

This chain connects TRBV6-5 to TRBJ1-1; D is unresolved. The CDR3 is made up of 16 amino acids. The germline CDR1 and CDR2 sequences are MNHEY and SVGAGI. Trimming pared 0 bases from V and 0 bases from J, leaving 11 bases between. The CDR3 DNA reads as TGTGCCAGCAGTTACTCGTTTCCGGGAATGAACACTGAAGCTTTCTTT. The encoded protein is CASSYSFPGMNTEAFF.